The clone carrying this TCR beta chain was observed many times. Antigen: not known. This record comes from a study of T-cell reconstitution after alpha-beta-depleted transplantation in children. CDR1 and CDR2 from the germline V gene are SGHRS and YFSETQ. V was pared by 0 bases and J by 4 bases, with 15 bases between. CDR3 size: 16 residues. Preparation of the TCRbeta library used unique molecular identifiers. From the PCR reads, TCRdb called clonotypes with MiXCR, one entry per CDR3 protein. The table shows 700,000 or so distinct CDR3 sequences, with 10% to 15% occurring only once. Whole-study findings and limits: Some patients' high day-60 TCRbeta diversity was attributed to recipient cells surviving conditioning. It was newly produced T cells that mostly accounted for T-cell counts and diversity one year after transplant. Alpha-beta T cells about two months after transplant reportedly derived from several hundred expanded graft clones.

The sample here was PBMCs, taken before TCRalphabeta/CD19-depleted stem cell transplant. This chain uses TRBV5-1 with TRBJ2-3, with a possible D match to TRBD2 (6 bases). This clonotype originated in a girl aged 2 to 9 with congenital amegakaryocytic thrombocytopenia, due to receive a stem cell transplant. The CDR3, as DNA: TGCGCCAGCAGCTTGGTATACGCAGGGAGGCCAGATACGCAGTATTTT. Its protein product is CASSLVYAGRPDTQYF. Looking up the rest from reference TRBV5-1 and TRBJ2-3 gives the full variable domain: KAGVTQTPRYLIKTRGQQVTLSCSPISGHRSVSWYQQTPGQGLQFLFEYFSETQRNKGNFPGRFSGRQFSNSRSEMNVSTLELGDSALYLCASSLVYAGRPDTQYFGPGTRLTVL.